This TCR beta chain was identified during a study of T-cell memory formation after mild COVID-19. The study, taken as a whole, reports: Mainly in CM and EM were contracting CD4+ clones; CD8+ were in EMRA.

The trim removed 3 bases at V and 3 bases at J, leaving 4 bases unmatched. Germline loops: CDR1 DFQATT, CDR2 SNEGSKA (reference sequence). The CDR3 extends over 13 amino acids. This clonotype was seen repeatedly, ten times or more. The antigen remains unidentified. TCRdb itself ran the 5' RACE reads through MiXCR, one entry per CDR3 protein. The table includes about 110,000 distinct CDR3 sequences, 15% to 20% detected once. The sequenced sample consisted of PBMCs or a T cell subset sorted from them (not recorded which). This receptor was obtained from a young man who had mild COVID-19 (a few samples of this study predate the infection). Cell type and time point are not known. The V call is TRBV20-1, the J call TRBJ2-7; 8 bases match TRBD1. CDR3 bases: TGCAGTGCTAGCGGGGGACAGGACTACGAGCAGTACTTC. It is translated as CSASGGQDYEQYF.